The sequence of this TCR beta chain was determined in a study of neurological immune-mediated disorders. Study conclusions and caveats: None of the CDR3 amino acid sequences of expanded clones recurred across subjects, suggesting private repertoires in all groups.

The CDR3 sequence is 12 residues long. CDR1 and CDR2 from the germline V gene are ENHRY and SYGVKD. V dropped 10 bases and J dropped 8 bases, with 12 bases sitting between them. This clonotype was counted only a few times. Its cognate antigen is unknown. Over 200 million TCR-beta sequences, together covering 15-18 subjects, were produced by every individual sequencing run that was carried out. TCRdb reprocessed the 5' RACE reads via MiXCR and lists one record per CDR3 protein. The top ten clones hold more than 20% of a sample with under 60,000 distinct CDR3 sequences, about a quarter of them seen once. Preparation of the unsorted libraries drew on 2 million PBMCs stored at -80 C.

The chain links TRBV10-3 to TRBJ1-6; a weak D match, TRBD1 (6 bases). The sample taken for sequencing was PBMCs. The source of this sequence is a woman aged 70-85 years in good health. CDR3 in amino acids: CATGDIDSPLHF. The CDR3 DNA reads TGTGCCACCGGGGACATCGATTCACCCCTCCACTTT.